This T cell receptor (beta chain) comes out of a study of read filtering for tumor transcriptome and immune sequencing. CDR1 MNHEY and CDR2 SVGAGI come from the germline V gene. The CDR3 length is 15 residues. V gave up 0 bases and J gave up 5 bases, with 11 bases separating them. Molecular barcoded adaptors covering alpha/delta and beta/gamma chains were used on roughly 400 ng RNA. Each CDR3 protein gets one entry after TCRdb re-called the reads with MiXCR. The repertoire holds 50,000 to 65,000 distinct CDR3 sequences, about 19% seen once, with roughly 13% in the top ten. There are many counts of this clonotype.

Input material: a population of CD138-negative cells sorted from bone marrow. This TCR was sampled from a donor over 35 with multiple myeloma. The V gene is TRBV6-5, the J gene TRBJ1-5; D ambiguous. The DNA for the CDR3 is TGTGCCAGCAGTTACTCGAGCGGACGGGATCAGCCCCAGCATTTT. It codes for CASSYSSGRDQPQHF.